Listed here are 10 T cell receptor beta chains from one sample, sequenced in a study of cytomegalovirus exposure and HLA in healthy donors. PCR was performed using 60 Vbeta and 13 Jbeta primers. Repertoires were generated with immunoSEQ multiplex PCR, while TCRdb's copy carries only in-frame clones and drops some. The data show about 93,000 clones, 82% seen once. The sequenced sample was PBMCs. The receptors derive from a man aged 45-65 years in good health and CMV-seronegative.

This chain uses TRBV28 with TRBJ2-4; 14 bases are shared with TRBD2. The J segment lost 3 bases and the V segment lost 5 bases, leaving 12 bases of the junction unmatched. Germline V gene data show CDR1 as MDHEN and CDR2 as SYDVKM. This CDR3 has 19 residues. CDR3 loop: CASSPDYGLAGGVKNIQYF. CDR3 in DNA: TGTGCCAGCAGTCCAGACTACGGACTAGCGGGAGGTGTCAAAAACATTCAGTACTTC.

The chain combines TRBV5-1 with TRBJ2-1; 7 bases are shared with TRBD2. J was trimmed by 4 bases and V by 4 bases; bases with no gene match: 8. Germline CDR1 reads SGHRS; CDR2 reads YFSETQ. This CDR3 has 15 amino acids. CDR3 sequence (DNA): TGCGCCAGCAGCCCTCAGAGCGGGAATTACAATGAGCAGTTCTTC. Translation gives CASSPQSGNYNEQFF. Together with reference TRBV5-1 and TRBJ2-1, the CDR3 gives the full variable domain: KAGVTQTPRYLIKTRGQQVTLSCSPISGHRSVSWYQQTPGQGLQFLFEYFSETQRNKGNFPGRFSGRQFSNSRSEMNVSTLELGDSALYLCASSPQSGNYNEQFFGPGTRLTVL.

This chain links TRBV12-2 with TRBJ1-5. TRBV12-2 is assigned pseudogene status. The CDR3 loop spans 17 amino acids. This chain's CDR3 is CASRLGFRRGRNQPQHF. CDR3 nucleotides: TGTGCAAGTCGCTTAGGTTTTCGGAGGGGAAGGAATCAGCCCCAGCATTTT.

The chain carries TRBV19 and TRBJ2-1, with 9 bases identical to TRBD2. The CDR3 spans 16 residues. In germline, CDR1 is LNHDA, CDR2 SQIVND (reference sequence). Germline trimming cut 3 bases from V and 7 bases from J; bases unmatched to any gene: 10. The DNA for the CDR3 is TGTGCCAGTAGTATTTTTCTAGCGGGACCTGGGAATGAGCAGTTCTTC. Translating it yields CASSIFLAGPGNEQFF.

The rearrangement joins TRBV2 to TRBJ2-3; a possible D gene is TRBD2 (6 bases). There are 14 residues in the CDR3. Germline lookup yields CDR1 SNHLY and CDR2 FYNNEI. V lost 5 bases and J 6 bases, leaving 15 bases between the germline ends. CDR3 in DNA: TGTGCCAGCAGTCCAGCGGGCCATGGGGATACGCAGTATTTT. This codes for CASSPAGHGDTQYF.

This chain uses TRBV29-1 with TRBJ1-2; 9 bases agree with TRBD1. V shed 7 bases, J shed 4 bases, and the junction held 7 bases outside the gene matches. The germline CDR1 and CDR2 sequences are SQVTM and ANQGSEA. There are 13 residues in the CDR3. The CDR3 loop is CSAGQGTAYGYTF. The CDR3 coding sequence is TGCAGCGCTGGACAGGGGACGGCCTATGGCTACACCTTC.

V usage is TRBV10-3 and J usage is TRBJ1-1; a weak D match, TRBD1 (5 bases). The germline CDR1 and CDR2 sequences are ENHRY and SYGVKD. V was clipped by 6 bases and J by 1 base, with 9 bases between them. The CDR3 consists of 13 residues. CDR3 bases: TGTGCCATCAGGGGGCAGCCGAACACTGAAGCTTTCTTT. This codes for CAIRGQPNTEAFF.

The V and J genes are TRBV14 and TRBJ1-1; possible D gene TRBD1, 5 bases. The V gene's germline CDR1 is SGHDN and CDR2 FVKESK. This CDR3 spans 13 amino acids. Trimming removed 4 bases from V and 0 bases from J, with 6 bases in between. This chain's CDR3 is CASSLTVNTEAFF. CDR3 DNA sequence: TGTGCCAGCAGCCTGACAGTGAACACTGAAGCTTTCTTT.

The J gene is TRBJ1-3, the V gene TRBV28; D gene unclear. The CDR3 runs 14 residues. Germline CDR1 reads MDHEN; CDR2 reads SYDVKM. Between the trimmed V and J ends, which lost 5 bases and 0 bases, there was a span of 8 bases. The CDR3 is CASSGENSGNTIYF. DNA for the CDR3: TGTGCCAGCAGTGGGGAGAACTCTGGAAACACCATATATTTT.

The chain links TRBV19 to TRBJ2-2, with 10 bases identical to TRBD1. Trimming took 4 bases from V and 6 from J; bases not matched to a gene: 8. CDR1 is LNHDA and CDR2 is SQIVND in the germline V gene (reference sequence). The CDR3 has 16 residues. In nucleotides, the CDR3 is TGTGCCAGTAGTACGATCGGGACAGGGGATTCCGGGGAGCTGTTTTTT. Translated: CASSTIGTGDSGELFF.